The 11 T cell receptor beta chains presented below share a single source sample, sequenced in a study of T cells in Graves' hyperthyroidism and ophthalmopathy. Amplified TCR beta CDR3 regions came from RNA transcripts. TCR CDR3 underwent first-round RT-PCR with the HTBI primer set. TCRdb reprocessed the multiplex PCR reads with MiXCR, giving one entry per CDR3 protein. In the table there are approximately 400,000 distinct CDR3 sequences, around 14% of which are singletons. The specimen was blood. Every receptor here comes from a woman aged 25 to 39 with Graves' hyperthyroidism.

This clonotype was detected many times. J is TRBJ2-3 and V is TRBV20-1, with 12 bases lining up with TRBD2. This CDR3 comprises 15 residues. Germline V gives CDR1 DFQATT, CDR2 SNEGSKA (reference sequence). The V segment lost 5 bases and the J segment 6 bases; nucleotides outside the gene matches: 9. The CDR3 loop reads CSAERTSGAKDTQYF. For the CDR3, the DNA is TGCAGTGCTGAAAGGACTAGCGGGGCGAAGGATACGCAGTATTTT.

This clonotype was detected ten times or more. The CDR3: CSATAQTTQYF. The CDR3 coding sequence is TGCAGTGCTACGGCCCAGACTACGCAGTATTTT. V gene TRBV20-1 combines with J gene TRBJ2-3, with unresolved D. Germline CDR1 reads DFQATT; CDR2 reads SNEGSKA (reference sequence). The V end was cut by 4 bases, the J end by 8 bases, with 10 bases between. The CDR3 length is 11 residues.

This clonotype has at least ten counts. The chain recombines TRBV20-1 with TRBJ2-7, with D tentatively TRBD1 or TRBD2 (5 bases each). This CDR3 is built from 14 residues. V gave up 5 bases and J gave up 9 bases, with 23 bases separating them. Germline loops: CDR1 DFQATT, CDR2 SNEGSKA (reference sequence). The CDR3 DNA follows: TGCAGTGCTGGCGACGGAGGCCAACAGAGGGGGCAGTACTTC. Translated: CSAGDGGQQRGQYF.

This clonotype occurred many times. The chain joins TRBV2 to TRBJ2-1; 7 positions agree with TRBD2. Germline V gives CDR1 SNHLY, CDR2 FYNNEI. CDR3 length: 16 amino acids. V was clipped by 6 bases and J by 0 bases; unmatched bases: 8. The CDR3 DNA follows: TGTGCCAGCAGAGGGGAGGGAGGACCCTCCTACAATGAGCAGTTCTTC. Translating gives CASRGEGGPSYNEQFF.

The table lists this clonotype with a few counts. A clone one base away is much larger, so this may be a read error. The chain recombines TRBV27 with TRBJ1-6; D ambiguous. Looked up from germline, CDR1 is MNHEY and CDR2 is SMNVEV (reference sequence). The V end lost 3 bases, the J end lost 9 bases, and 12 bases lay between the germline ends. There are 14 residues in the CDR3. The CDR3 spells CASSFDGDASPLHF. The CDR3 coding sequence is TGTGCCAGCAGTTTCGACGGGGATGCTTCACCCCTCCACTTT.

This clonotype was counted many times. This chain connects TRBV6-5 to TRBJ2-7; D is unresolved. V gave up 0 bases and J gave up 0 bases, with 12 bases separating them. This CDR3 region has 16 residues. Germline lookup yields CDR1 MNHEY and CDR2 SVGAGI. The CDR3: CASSYSFSSSSYEQYF. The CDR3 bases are TGTGCCAGCAGTTACTCGTTCAGCTCATCCTCCTACGAGCAGTACTTC.

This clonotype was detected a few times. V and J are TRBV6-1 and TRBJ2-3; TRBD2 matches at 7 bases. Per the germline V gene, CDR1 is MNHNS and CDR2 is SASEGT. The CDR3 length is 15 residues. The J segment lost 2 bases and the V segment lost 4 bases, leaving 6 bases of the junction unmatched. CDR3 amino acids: CASSVREVVTDTQYF. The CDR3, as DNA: TGTGCCAGCAGTGTCCGGGAGGTAGTCACAGATACGCAGTATTTT.

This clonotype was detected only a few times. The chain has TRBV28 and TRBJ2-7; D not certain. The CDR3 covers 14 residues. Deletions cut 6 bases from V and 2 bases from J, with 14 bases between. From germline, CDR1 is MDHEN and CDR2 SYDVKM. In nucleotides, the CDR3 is TGTGCCAGCAGCCCCAGTCGCCAGACCTACGAGCAGTACTTC. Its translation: CASSPSRQTYEQYF.

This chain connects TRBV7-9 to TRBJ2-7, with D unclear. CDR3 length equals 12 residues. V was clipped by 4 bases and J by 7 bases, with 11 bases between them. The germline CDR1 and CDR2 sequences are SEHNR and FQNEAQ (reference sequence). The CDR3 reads CASSSLVGEQYF. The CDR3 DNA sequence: TGTGCCAGCAGCTCCCTTGTTGGGGAGCAGTACTTC. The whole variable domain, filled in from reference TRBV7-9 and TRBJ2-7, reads DTGVSQNPRHKITKRGQNVTFRCDPISEHNRLYWYRQTLGQGPEFLTYFQNEAQLEKSRLLSDRFSAERPKGSFSTLEIQRTEQGDSAMYLCASSSLVGEQYFGPGTRLTVT.

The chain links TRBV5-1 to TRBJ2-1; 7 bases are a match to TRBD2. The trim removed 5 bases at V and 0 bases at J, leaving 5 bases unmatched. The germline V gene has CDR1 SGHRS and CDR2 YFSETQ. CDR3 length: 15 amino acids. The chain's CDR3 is CASRRGGDSYNEQFF. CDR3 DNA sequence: TGCGCCAGCAGGCGTGGGGGGGACTCCTACAATGAGCAGTTCTTC.

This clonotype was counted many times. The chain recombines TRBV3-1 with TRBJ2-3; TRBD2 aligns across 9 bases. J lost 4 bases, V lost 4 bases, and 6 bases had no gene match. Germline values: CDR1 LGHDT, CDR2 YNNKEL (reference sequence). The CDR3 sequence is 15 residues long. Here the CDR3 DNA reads TGTGCCAGCAGCCTCCCGGGACTAGCTGCAGATACGCAGTATTTT. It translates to CASSLPGLAADTQYF.